Each of the 8 T cell receptor beta chains below was sequenced from the same sample in a study of persistence of HIV-infected CD4 T cells. No antigen has been identified for these receptors. An overlapping HIV-1 Gag peptide pool stimulated these cells at roughly 1 ug/peptide/mL. Sorted nonresponding memory CD4+ T cells were CD40L-negative, CD69-negative, CD45RO-high. This was the immunoSEQ version 4 assay in survey mode. The data were produced by immunoSEQ multiplex PCR, yet TCRdb's version contains in-frame clones alone and is incomplete. The sample carries some 58,000 clones, approximately 75% recorded once. Here the sequenced sample was CD4+ T cells sorted from PBMCs after approximately 19-hour stimulation, taken from a patient who received antiretroviral therapy. All receptors derive from an adult man with HIV who was CMV-seropositive.

This clone came up once. The genes are TRBV13 and TRBJ1-1; the D gene is possibly TRBD1 (5 bases). CDR3 size: 15 residues. V was clipped by 4 bases and J by 0 bases, with 12 bases between them. The germline V gene has CDR1 PRHDT and CDR2 FYEKMQ (reference sequence). The CDR3 loop is CASSSWGLMNTEAFF. Written as DNA, the CDR3 is TGTGCCAGCAGCTCGTGGGGCCTAATGAACACTGAAGCTTTCTTT.

The chain is built from TRBV5-1 and TRBJ2-7; D is possibly TRBD1 or TRBD2 (7 bases each). The CDR3 loop spans 19 amino acids. CDR1 and CDR2 from the germline V gene are SGHRS and YFSETQ. V was shortened by 0 bases and J by 2 bases, with 24 bases between the two germline ends. CDR3 DNA: TGCGCCAGCAGCTTGGGGCTCGCGGGGGACAGCATTAAGACCTACGAGCAGTACTTC. Translated: CASSLGLAGDSIKTYEQYF.

This chain joins TRBV7-6 and TRBJ2-1; D is ambiguous. V gave up 5 bases and J gave up 6 bases, with 26 bases separating them. This CDR3 has 18 residues. The germline V gene encodes CDR1 SGHVS and CDR2 FNYEAQ. CDR3 loop: CASSRTPSLAGLGNEQFF. The CDR3, as DNA: TGTGCCAGCAGCCGAACCCCCTCCCTCGCAGGTTTAGGCAATGAGCAGTTCTTC.

J is TRBJ2-7 and V is TRBV6-6, with 7 bases that match TRBD1. This CDR3 is built from 14 residues. Germline V gives CDR1 MNHNY, CDR2 SVGAGI (reference sequence). Germline trimming cut 7 bases from V and 0 bases from J; bases unmatched to any gene: 6. The CDR3 reads CASTGTEASYEQYF. As DNA, the CDR3 is TGTGCCAGCACCGGGACAGAAGCCTCCTACGAGCAGTACTTC.

The gene calls are TRBV24-1 and TRBJ1-1; D perhaps matches TRBD1 (5 bases). The CDR3 runs 14 residues. Trimming stripped 4 bases from V and 5 bases from J, with 13 bases between. Germline V gene sequence: CDR1 KGHDR, CDR2 SFDVKD. The CDR3 coding sequence is TGTGCCACCAGTGAGAGAGGGTGGGGGACTGAAGCTTTCTTT. It is translated as CATSERGWGTEAFF.

This chain connects TRBV6-1 to TRBJ2-7, with D uncertain. The CDR3 has 16 residues. V was pared by 2 bases and J by 3 bases, with 17 bases between. Germline-derived CDR1 and CDR2 are MNHNS and SASEGT. CDR3 protein: CASSEIPDGLRYEQYF. The DNA for the CDR3 is TGTGCCAGCAGTGAAATTCCCGACGGATTACGCTACGAGCAGTACTTC.

V gene TRBV11-2 combines with J gene TRBJ1-6, with D perhaps matching TRBD1 (5 bases). The CDR3 spans 16 residues. V was cut by 0 bases and J by 8 bases, with 14 bases left in between. Germline V gene data show CDR1 as SGHAT and CDR2 as FQNNGV. The CDR3 DNA follows: TGTGCCAGCAGCTTAGAATGGGGGGTCAGCGATTCACCCCTCCACTTT. It translates to CASSLEWGVSDSPLHF.

The chain recombines TRBV9 with TRBJ1-1, with a weak D call TRBD1 (5 bases). Per the germline V gene, CDR1 is SGDLS and CDR2 is YYNGEE. The CDR3 extends over 12 amino acids. V lost 1 base, J lost 10 bases, and 11 bases lay in between. The CDR3 DNA reads TGTGCCAGCAGCGTACGGGAGGGGAGAGCTTTCTTT. Its translation: CASSVREGRAFF.